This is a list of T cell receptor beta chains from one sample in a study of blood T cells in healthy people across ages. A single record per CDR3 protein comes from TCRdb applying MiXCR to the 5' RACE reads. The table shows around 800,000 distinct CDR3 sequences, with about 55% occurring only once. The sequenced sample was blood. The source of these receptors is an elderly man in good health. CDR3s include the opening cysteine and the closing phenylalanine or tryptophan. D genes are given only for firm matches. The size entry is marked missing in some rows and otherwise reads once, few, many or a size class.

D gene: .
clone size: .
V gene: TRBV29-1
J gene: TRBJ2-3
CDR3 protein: CSVENRDPDTQYF
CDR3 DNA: TGCAGCGTTGAGAACAGGGATCCTGATACGCAGTATTTT

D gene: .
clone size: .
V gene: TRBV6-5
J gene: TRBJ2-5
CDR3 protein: CASSYSLGAEGVGAQYF
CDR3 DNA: TGTGCCAGCAGTTACTCCCTGGGTGCAGAGGGGGTAGGAGCACAGTACTTC

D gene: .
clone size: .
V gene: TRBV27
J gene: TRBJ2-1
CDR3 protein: CASSLSPGNPRVEFF
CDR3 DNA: TGTGCCAGCAGTTTATCGCCCGGGAATCCCCGTGTAGAGTTCTTC

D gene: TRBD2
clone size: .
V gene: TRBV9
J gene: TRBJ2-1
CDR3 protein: CASSVALRGGSHEQFF
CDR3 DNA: TGTGCCAGCAGCGTAGCTTTACGGGGCGGGAGTCATGAGCAGTTCTTC

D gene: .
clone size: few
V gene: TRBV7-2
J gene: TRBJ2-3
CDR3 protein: CASSFVETDTQYF
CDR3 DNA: TGTGCCAGCAGCTTCGTGGAGACAGATACGCAGTATTTT

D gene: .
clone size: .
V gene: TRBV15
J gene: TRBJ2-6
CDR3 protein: CATSRRQFSGANVLTF
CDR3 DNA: TGTGCCACCAGCAGACGACAGTTCTCTGGGGCCAACGTCCTGACTTTC

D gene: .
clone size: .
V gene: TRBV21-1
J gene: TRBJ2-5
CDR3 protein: CASSKGQGRETQYF
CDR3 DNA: TGTGCCAGCAGCAAAGGGCAGGGTAGGGAGACCCAGTACTTC

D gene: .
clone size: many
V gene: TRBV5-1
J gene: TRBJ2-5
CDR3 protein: CASSLGWGLTVQETQYF
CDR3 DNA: TGCGCCAGCAGCTTGGGCTGGGGACTTACGGTACAAGAGACCCAGTACTTC

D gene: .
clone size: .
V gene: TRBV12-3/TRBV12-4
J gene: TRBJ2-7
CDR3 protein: CASRSYRDEQYF
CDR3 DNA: TGTGCCAGCAGGTCGTATAGGGACGAGCAGTACTTC

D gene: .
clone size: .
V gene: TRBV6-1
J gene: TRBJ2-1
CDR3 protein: CASSEVNNEQFF
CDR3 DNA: TGTGCCAGCAGTGAAGTGAACAATGAGCAGTTCTTC

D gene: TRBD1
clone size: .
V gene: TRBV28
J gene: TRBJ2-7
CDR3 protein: CASSFVGTGAHEQYF
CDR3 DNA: TGTGCCAGCAGTTTCGTTGGGACAGGGGCCCACGAGCAGTACTTC

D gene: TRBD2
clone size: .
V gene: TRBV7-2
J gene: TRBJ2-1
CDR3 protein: CASSDRAGRSYNEQFF
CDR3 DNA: TGTGCCAGCAGCGACCGAGCGGGACGCTCCTACAATGAGCAGTTCTTC

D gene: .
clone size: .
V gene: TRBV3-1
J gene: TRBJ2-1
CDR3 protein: CASSQVRGEQFF
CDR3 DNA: TGTGCCAGCAGCCAAGTAAGGGGGGAGCAGTTCTTC

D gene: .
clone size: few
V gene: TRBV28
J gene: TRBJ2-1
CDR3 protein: CASSLVLTLNEQFF
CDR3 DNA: TGTGCCAGCAGTCTCGTTTTGACACTCAATGAGCAGTTCTTC

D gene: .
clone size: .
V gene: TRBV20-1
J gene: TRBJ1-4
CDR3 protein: CSVPGSEEKLFF
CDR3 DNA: TGCAGTGTCCCGGGGAGCGAGGAAAAACTGTTTTTT

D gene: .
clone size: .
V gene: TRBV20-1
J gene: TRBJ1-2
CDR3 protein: CSARAPANYGYTF
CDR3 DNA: TGCAGTGCTAGGGCCCCAGCCAACTATGGCTACACCTTC

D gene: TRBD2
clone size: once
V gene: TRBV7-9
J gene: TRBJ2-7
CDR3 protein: CASSLPASGRGSASHEQYF
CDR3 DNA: TGTGCCAGCAGCTTACCAGCTAGCGGGAGGGGGTCCGCGTCCCACGAGCAGTACTTC

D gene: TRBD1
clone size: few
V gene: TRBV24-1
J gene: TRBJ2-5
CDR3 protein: CATSAVTGGETQYF
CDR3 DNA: TGTGCCACCAGTGCCGTGACAGGGGGAGAGACCCAGTACTTC

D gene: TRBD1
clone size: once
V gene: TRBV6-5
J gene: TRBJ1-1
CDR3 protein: CASSSPGQVMNTEAFF
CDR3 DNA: TGTGCCAGCAGTTCGCCGGGACAGGTGATGAACACTGAAGCTTTCTTT

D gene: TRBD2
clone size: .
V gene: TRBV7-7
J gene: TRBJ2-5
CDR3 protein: CASSLVAGNQETQYF
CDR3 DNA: TGTGCCAGCAGCTTAGTAGCGGGTAACCAAGAGACCCAGTACTTC

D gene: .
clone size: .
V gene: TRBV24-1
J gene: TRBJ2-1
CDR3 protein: CATSDPRDFPRTNEQFF
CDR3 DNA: TGTGCCACCAGTGATCCTCGGGACTTCCCCAGGACTAATGAGCAGTTCTTC

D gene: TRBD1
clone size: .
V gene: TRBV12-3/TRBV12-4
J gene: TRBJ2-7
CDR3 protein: CASSPRGQGLGSSYEQYF
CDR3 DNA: TGTGCCAGCAGCCCCAGGGGGCAGGGTTTAGGGAGCTCCTACGAGCAGTACTTC

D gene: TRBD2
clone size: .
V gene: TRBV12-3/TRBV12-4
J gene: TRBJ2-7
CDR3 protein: CASSLLSGQNNEQYF
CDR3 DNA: TGTGCCAGCAGTCTACTTAGCGGGCAGAACAATGAGCAGTACTTC

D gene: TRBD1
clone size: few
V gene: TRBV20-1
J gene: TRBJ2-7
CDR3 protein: CSAGGGQGRYEQYF
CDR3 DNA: TGCAGTGCTGGGGGAGGACAGGGTCGATACGAGCAGTACTTC

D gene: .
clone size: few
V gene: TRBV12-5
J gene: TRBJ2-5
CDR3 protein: CASGFGSQETQYF
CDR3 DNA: TGTGCTAGTGGTTTCGGCAGCCAAGAGACCCAGTACTTC

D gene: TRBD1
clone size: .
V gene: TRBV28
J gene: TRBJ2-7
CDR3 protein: CASSRDRGAYEQYF
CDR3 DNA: TGTGCCAGCAGCCGGGACAGGGGGGCCTACGAGCAGTACTTC

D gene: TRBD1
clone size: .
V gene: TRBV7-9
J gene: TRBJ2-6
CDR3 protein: CASSLDWGQGSGANVLTF
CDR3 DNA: TGTGCCAGCAGCTTAGATTGGGGACAGGGGTCTGGGGCCAACGTCCTGACTTTC